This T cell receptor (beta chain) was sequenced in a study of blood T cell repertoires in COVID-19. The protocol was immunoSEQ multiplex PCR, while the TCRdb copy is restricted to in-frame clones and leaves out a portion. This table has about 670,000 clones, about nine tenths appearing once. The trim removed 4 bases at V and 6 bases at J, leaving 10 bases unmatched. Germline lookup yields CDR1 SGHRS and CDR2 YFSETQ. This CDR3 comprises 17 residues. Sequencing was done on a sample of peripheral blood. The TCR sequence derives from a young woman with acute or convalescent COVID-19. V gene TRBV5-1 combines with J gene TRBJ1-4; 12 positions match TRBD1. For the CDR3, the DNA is TGCGCCAGCAGCCGGGCCGGGACAGGGGGCGCCGATGAAAAACTGTTTTTT. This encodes CASSRAGTGGADEKLFF.